This T cell receptor beta chain was retrieved from a study of cytomegalovirus exposure and HLA in healthy donors. Study-level points and caveats: The authors reported that TCR beta sequences could predict HLA-A and HLA-B alleles. These predictions were accurate for most subjects in the first cohort. The study had only CMV serostatus as immune exposure information. Excluded were some V segments that proved indistinguishable, including TRBV6-2 and TRBV6-3.

CDR3 size: 14 residues. V lost 0 bases, J lost 0 bases, and 5 bases lay in between. Germline CDR1 reads SGHRS; CDR2 reads YFSETQ. This clone was found once. What it recognizes is unknown. Both 60 Vbeta primers and 13 Jbeta primers went into the PCR. TCRdb's table, derived via immunoSEQ multiplex PCR, lists solely in-frame clones and lacks some. Of 150,000 to 200,000 clones listed, 75% to 90% are singletons. This chain connects TRBV5-1 to TRBJ2-3; D ambiguous. This TCR came from a man between 50 and 59 years old in good health and CMV-seronegative. Material for sequencing was PBMCs. The CDR3 DNA reads TGCGCCAGCAGCTTGGTACTAAGCACAGATACGCAGTATTTT. As protein: CASSLVLSTDTQYF.